One T cell receptor (beta chain) is described in this entry. Its matching antigen is unknown. This sample was taken from a study of graft-versus-host responses after intestinal transplantation. Study-level findings and limits: The marrow of recipients harbored GvH clones, and ileum or blood showed some of them first.

Profiled with immunoSEQ multiplex PCR; TCRdb holds only in-frame clones, not every one. Of just over 85,000 clones detected, 85% to 95% appear once; the ten largest clones hold about 0.4%. Germline lookup yields CDR1 SGHNT and CDR2 YENEEA. There are 16 residues in the CDR3. Trimming removed 0 bases from V and 0 bases from J, with 9 bases in between. This material consisted of unstimulated CD8+ T cells sorted from spleen or lymph node cells, taken before transplant. The origin of this receptor is a human donor who was the organ donor for an intestinal transplant. This chain links TRBV11-3 with TRBJ1-5; D gene uncertain. Here the CDR3 DNA reads TGTGCCAGCAGCTTAGAAGAGGTGAATAGCAATCAGCCCCAGCATTTT. This translates into CASSLEEVNSNQPQHF.